This T cell receptor beta chain was recorded in a study of blood T cell repertoires in COVID-19. Turning to the study itself: From T cells, B-cell-depleted T cells, or PBMCs came the material, which was cDNA or gDNA.

Method: immunoSEQ multiplex PCR; TCRdb's copy keeps in-frame clones and lacks some. The table includes about 170,000 clones, 70% to 85% detected once. Categorization into cohorts depended on clinical history that participants reported. The sample holds a few counts of this clone. Trimming stripped 1 base from V and 5 bases from J, with 9 bases between. Germline V gives CDR1 LGHDT, CDR2 YNNKEL (reference sequence). The CDR3 is 15 residues long. Material for sequencing was PBMCs or T cells enriched from blood (not recorded which). The chain employs TRBV3-1 (or the pseudogene TRBV3-2) and TRBJ1-6, with D possibly being TRBD1 (6 bases). This TCR came from a man in his fifties who had recovered from COVID-19. The chain's CDR3 is CASSQGQVHNSPLHF. In nucleotides, the CDR3 is TGTGCCAGCAGCCAAGGACAGGTTCATAATTCACCCCTCCACTTT.